What follows is one T cell receptor (beta chain) and its context. Its target is unknown. The data derive from a study of regulatory T cells in long-lasting Graves disease. V lost 3 bases and J lost 7, with 9 bases in between. CDR3 size: 13 residues. With iRepertoire HTBI primers and Arm-PCR of CDR3 regions, TCR beta libraries were built. TCRdb re-called the multiplex PCR reads with MiXCR, one entry per CDR3 protein. The table lists some 500,000 distinct CDR3 sequences, roughly a sixth of them singletons. General observations from the study: Persistent Graves' disease cases displayed lower TCR diversity than newly diagnosed ones.

Documented time point: newly diagnosed GD, antithyroid drugs for less than 3 months. There was RNA extracted from PBMCs, and the TCR library was made from it. The sample was also reused in another study, on T cells in Graves' hyperthyroidism and ophthalmopathy. That paper adds: Researchers barred patients who had uncontrolled infection, other autoimmune disease, pregnancy or lactation. Ophthalmopathy stood apart from stable hyperthyroidism in a 13 V-J model.

V is TRBV12-3 or TRBV12-4 and J is TRBJ2-2, with a possible D match to TRBD2 (5 bases). The source of this sequence is a woman aged 35-65 years with Graves disease. This sample comprised peripheral blood mononuclear cells (PBMCs), obtained at new diagnosis, from a patient treated with antithyroid drugs. CDR3 protein: CASSLERGGELFF. For the CDR3, the DNA is TGTGCCAGCAGTTTGGAACGGGGCGGGGAGCTGTTTTTT.